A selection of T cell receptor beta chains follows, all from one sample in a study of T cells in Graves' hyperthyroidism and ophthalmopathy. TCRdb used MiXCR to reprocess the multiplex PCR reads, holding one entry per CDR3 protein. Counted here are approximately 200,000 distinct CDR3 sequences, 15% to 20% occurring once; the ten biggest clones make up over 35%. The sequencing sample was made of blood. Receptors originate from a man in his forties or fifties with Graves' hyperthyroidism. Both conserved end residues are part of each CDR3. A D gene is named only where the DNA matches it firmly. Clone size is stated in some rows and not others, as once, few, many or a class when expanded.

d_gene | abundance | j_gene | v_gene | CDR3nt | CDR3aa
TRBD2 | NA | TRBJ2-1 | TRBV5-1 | TGCGCCAGCAGCACCTCTAGCGGGGGGTACAATGAGCAGTTCTTC | CASSTSSGGYNEQFF
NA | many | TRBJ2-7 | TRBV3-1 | TGTGCCAGCAGCCAAGATGGGTTCGACGAGCAGTACTTC | CASSQDGFDEQYF
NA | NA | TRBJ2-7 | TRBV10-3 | TGTGCCATCAGTGTGGAACAGGTCCACGAGCAGTACTTC | CAISVEQVHEQYF
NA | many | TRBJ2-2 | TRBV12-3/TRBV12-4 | TGTGCCAGCGCCCCCGACGTGAACACCGGGGAGCTGTTTTTT | CASAPDVNTGELFF
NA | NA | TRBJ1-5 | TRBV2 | TGTGCCAGCAGTGAAACTCTCAATAGCAATCAGCCCCAGCATTTT | CASSETLNSNQPQHF
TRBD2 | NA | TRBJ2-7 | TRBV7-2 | TGTGCCAGCAGCTCCCGGGAGGCCTACGAGCAGTACTTC | CASSSREAYEQYF
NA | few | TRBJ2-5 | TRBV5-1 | TGCGCCAGCAGCGTTCTAGGGGAAGAGACCCAGTACTTC | CASSVLGEETQYF
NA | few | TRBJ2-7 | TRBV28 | TGTGCCAGCAGTGGGGGGGGCAATGAGTATCACGAGCAGTACTTC | CASSGGGNEYHEQYF
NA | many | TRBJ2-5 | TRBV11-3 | TGTGCCAGCAGTTCCGGGATCCAAGAGACCCAGTACTTC | CASSSGIQETQYF
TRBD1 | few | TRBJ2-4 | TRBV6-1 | TGTGCCACGATGGACAGGGGGACCACCTTAGCCAAAAACATTCAGTACTTC | CATMDRGTTLAKNIQYF
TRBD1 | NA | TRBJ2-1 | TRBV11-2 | TGTGCCAGCAGCTTAGATCGGGGTGCAGGGGGCCGTCATGAGCAGTTCTTC | CASSLDRGAGGRHEQFF
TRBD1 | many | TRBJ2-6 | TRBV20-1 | TGCAGTGCTAGAGACCCGGACAGGGGAGGATCTGGGGCCAACGTCCTGACTTTC | CSARDPDRGGSGANVLTF
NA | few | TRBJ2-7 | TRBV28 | TGTGCCAGCAGTTCCCGACAGGGCCGGGGGTACGAGCAGTACTTC | CASSSRQGRGYEQYF
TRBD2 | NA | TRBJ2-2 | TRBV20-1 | TGCAGTGCTAAGAGCGGGAGCTTGGCCGGGGAGCTGTTTTTT | CSAKSGSLAGELFF
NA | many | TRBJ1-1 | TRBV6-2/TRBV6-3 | TGTGCCAGCAGTTACGATGCAGGGCTCACTGAAGCTTTCTTT | CASSYDAGLTEAFF
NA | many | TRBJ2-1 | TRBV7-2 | TGTGCCAGCAGCCGAGGTCGGGGTAGTGGGAACAATGAGCAGTTCTTC | CASSRGRGSGNNEQFF
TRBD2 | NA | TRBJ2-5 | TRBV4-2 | TGTGCCAGCAGCCAAGGGCTAGCGGGTGAGACCCAGTACTTC | CASSQGLAGETQYF
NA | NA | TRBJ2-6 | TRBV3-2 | TGTGCCAGCAGCCAAGTTGGGCAGGGCTTCAAACCTAACGTCCTGACTTTC | CASSQVGQGFKPNVLTF
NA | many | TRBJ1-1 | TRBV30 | TGTGCCTGGAGACGGCTGAACACTGAAGCTTTCTTT | CAWRRLNTEAFF
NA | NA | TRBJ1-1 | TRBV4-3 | TGCGCCAGCAGCCAAGATCTAGAGGGCTCTGAAGCTTTCTTT | CASSQDLEGSEAFF
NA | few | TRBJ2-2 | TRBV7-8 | TGTGCCAGCAGCTTAGCTGGCGGAGTGGGGGGCGGGGAGCTGTTTTTT | CASSLAGGVGGGELFF
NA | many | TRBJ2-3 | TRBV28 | TGTGCCACCCTAGCGTGGGGAAGCACAGATACGCAGTATTTT | CATLAWGSTDTQYF
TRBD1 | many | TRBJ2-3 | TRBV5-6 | TGTGCCAGCAGCGTGGGACAGCGCGCTTCGTATACGCAGTATTTT | CASSVGQRASYTQYF
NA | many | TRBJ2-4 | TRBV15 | TGTGCCACCAGCAGGGCACGCGATAGGACTCCGACGATTCAGTACTTC | CATSRARDRTPTIQYF
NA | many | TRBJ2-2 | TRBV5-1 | TGCGCCAGCAGCTTGAGAAGGGCTACCGGGGAGCTGTTTTTT | CASSLRRATGELFF
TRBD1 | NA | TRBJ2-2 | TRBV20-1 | TGCAGTGCGGAGGACAGGGGCTCAAACACCGGGGAGCTGTTTTTT | CSAEDRGSNTGELFF
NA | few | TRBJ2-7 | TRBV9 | TGTGCCAGCAGTCGAACTAGTCGGAACTACGAGCAGTACTTC | CASSRTSRNYEQYF
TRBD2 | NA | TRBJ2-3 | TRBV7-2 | TGTGCCAGCAGCCGCGACGGGGGGCTAGCGGGGGGGCAAGATACGCAGTATTTT | CASSRDGGLAGGQDTQYF
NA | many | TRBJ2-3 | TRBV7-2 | TGTGCCAGCAGCTTACTTGGTGGAAGCACAGATACGCAGTATTTT | CASSLLGGSTDTQYF
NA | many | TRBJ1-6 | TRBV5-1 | TGCGCCAGCAGCTTGGATCCGGGCCAAGGGCGAGAGTCACCCCTCCACTTT | CASSLDPGQGRESPLHF
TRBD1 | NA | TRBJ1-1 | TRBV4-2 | TGTGCCAGCAGCCCGTTCACCACCGGGACAGACTACACTGAAGCTTTCTTT | CASSPFTTGTDYTEAFF